This T cell receptor beta chain originates from a study of blood T cell repertoires in COVID-19. Clones were sequenced by immunoSEQ multiplex PCR, and TCRdb holds only the in-frame ones, with some missing. Of about 85,000 clones in the sample, roughly 90% are singletons; the top ten hold 3.5% to 5%. Germline V CDR1 and CDR2: LNHDA, SQIVND (reference sequence). CDR3 length: 14 amino acids. Deletions cut 5 bases from V and 5 bases from J, with 15 bases between. The TCR originated in an elderly woman with active or convalescent COVID-19. The rearrangement joins TRBV19 to TRBJ2-5; D gene ambiguous. The sample comprised peripheral blood. The CDR3 loop is CASSSRKRWETQYF. The CDR3 DNA reads as TGTGCCAGTAGTTCCAGAAAACGTTGGGAGACCCAGTACTTC.